This TCR beta chain was recovered during a study of vaccination effects on CD4 cells after COVID-19. Study background: Two doses of either BNT162b2 or mRNA-1273 were given to each participant. Every well got around 2 million PBMC, which were grown with around 10 IU/ml IL-2 and about 9.2 ug/ml peptides.

Repertoires were generated with immunoSEQ multiplex PCR, while TCRdb's copy carries only in-frame clones and drops some. The sample records fewer than 75,000 clones, roughly 80% being singletons. The culture ran for about 11 days, and then CD4+ T cells were isolated. Both day 3 and day 7 saw half the medium replaced with IL-2 medium. The CDR3 covers 16 residues. Trimming left V 0 bases short and J 1 base short, with 11 bases between. Germline V gene data show CDR1 as SGHRS and CDR2 as YFSETQ. Regarding this clone: Its matching antigen is unknown.

The TCR sequence derives from a human donor who received a COVID-19 vaccine. The gene calls are TRBV5-1 and TRBJ1-3, with D perhaps matching TRBD1 (6 bases). The sequences come from CD4+ T cells from PBMCs cultured without peptide, collected before COVID-19 vaccination. CDR3 sequence: CASSLGQAASGNTIYF. In DNA form, the CDR3 reads TGCGCCAGCAGCTTGGGACAGGCGGCTTCTGGAAACACCATATATTTT.